This entry concerns a single T cell receptor (beta chain). This sample was included in a study of cytomegalovirus exposure and HLA in healthy donors. Every donor was a healthy person donating bone marrow. This PCR relied on a set of 60 Vbeta primers and 13 Jbeta primers. Method: immunoSEQ multiplex PCR; TCRdb's copy keeps in-frame clones and lacks some. This table holds around 99,000 clones, 70% to 80% found once. This clonotype was sampled from a man between 35 and 55 years old in good health and CMV-seronegative. Sample: PBMCs.

Here the CDR3 reads CASRRQGQSTEAFF. CDR3 sequence (DNA): TGTGCCAGCAGAAGACAGGGACAGAGCACTGAAGCTTTCTTT. The rearrangement links TRBV2 to TRBJ1-1; 7 nucleotides agree with TRBD1. Unmatched junction bases numbered 8, after V lost 6 bases and J lost 4 bases. The CDR3 sequence is 14 residues long. CDR1 and CDR2 (germline): SNHLY, FYNNEI.